These T cell receptor beta chains were read from a single sample in a study of blood T cell repertoires in COVID-19. Assay: immunoSEQ multiplex PCR; the TCRdb copy retains only in-frame clones and omits some. The sample lists more than 15,000 clones; about 88% were seen once. Specimen: peripheral blood. These TCRs come from a man between 60 and 75 years old with acute or convalescent COVID-19. Both conserved end residues are part of each CDR3. A D gene is named only where the DNA matches it firmly. Some rows have no size entry. The others give once, few or many, or a class for an expanded clone.

d_call,j_call,v_call,clone_size,cdr3_nt,cdr3_aa
TRBD1,TRBJ1-4,TRBV28,.,TGTGCCAGCAATATTCGGGACAGGGGAAGTGAAAAACTGTTTTTT,CASNIRDRGSEKLFF
TRBD2,TRBJ2-7,TRBV9,.,TGTGCCTGCAGCGTTGGTGGGGGGGCTAGCGGGAGATACGAGCAGTACTTC,CACSVGGGASGRYEQYF
.,TRBJ2-7,TRBV28,.,TGTGCCAGCAGTTTAGCGGTAAGGAGAGGCGAGCAGTACTTC,CASSLAVRRGEQYF
.,TRBJ1-5,TRBV19,.,TGTGCCAGTAGTATAGGGAATTTACAGGTGAATCAGCCCCAGCATTTT,CASSIGNLQVNQPQHF
.,TRBJ1-6,TRBV7-2,few,TGTGCCAGCAGCTTAAAGGCAGGGGATAATTCACCCCTCCACTTT,CASSLKAGDNSPLHF
TRBD1,TRBJ2-2,TRBV9,.,TGTGCCAGCAGCGCCCGGGACAGGGGCCTTCGGGGGGGCCTAACGAACACCGGGGAGCTGTTTTTT,CASSARDRGLRGGLTNTGELFF
.,TRBJ1-3,TRBV4-3,.,TGCGCCAGCAGCCAAGAGAAGGGGCCTGGAAACACCATATATTTT,CASSQEKGPGNTIYF
TRBD1,TRBJ1-4,TRBV6-5,.,TGTGCCAGCAGTTACGACAGGGGGCCGGAAAAACTGTTTTTT,CASSYDRGPEKLFF
TRBD2,TRBJ2-1,TRBV19,.,TGTGCCAGTAGTACCGTTGTAGCGGGAGGGCTCAATGAGCAGTTCTTC,CASSTVVAGGLNEQFF
TRBD1,TRBJ1-2,TRBV5-1,few,TGCGCCAGCAGCGACCTGACAGGGGTTAGTGGCTACACCTTC,CASSDLTGVSGYTF
TRBD1,TRBJ1-2,TRBV4-1,.,TGCGCCAGCAGCCAAGATGCCGAGGACAGGGAAGATGGCTACACCTTC,CASSQDAEDREDGYTF
.,TRBJ1-1,TRBV5-4,.,TGTGCCAGCAGCGGGAGGGGGTTGGGCACTGAAGCTTTCTTT,CASSGRGLGTEAFF
TRBD2,TRBJ2-1,TRBV7-2,.,TGTGCCAGCAGCCCTCCGGGACTAGCGGGAGGAGTTAAGTTCTTC,CASSPPGLAGGVKFF
TRBD2,TRBJ2-7,TRBV5-5,.,TGTGCCAGCAGCTTCATGGTTGGCGGACTAGCCGAATCCTACGAGCAGTACTTC,CASSFMVGGLAESYEQYF
TRBD1,TRBJ2-7,TRBV30,.,TGTGCCTGGAGTCCTGGACAGGACTACGAGCAGTACTTC,CAWSPGQDYEQYF
.,TRBJ1-3,TRBV18,.,TGTGCCAGCTCACCACGGCAGGGGAGCGGAAACACCATATATTTT,CASSPRQGSGNTIYF
TRBD2,TRBJ2-4,TRBV29-1,.,TGCAGCGTGGGGGGGAACGCCAAAAACATTCAGTACTTC,CSVGGNAKNIQYF
.,TRBJ1-1,TRBV27,.,TGTGCCAGCAGTTCCACGGGTAGAGGGAGCGCTTTCTTT,CASSSTGRGSAFF
.,TRBJ2-5,TRBV24-1,.,TGTGCCACCCACAGGGATGTGGGACAAGAGACCCAGTACTTC,CATHRDVGQETQYF
.,TRBJ2-2,TRBV6-5,.,TGTGCCAGCAGTTACACCGGACAATACACCGGGGAGCTGTTTTTT,CASSYTGQYTGELFF
TRBD2,TRBJ2-5,TRBV7-8,.,TGTGCCAGCAGCTTATACTCTAGCGGGGGTGCCACACAAGAGACCCAGTACTTC,CASSLYSSGGATQETQYF
.,TRBJ2-6,TRBV9,.,TGTGCCAGCAGCGTAGGGGAGGGACAGGTCTCTGGGGCCAACGTCCTGACTTTC,CASSVGEGQVSGANVLTF
TRBD2,TRBJ2-3,TRBV11-2,.,TGTGCCAGCAGCTCGCTCGGGAGGGCCAGGACAGATACGCAGTATTTT,CASSSLGRARTDTQYF
TRBD2,TRBJ2-7,TRBV7-2,.,TGTGCCAGCAGCTCACAAAGCGGGAGGGCCTACGAGCAGTACTTC,CASSSQSGRAYEQYF
TRBD2,TRBJ2-1,TRBV3-1/TRBV3-2,.,TGTGCCAGCACTCATAGCGGGAACTACAATGAGCAGTTCTTC,CASTHSGNYNEQFF
TRBD2,TRBJ2-4,TRBV28,.,TGTGCCAGCCGCGCAGCGGGACTAGCGGGACTAGCCAAAAACATTCAGTACTTC,CASRAAGLAGLAKNIQYF
.,TRBJ2-5,TRBV28,.,TGTGCCAGCAGTCCGAGACTAGTCTGGACCAACCAAGAGACCCAGTACTTC,CASSPRLVWTNQETQYF
.,TRBJ1-1,TRBV19,.,TGTGCCAGTAGCCTCCAGGGGTCCACTGAAGCTTTCTTT,CASSLQGSTEAFF
.,TRBJ1-2,TRBV30,.,TGTGCCTGGTACAGGGTCTATGGCTACACCTTC,CAWYRVYGYTF
.,TRBJ1-4,TRBV28,.,TGTGCCAGCAGTTTATGGGGTTACAGGGAATCAACTAATGAAAAACTGTTTTTT,CASSLWGYRESTNEKLFF
TRBD2,TRBJ2-3,TRBV6-5,.,TGTGCCAGCAGTCGGACTAGCGGGAGCACAGATACGCAGTATTTT,CASSRTSGSTDTQYF
TRBD2,TRBJ2-3,TRBV6-2/TRBV6-3,.,TGTGCCAGCAGTTACGCGCATAGCGGGGGGGCCAGAGATACGCAGTATTTT,CASSYAHSGGARDTQYF
TRBD2,TRBJ2-3,TRBV9,.,TGTGCCAGCAGCGCCGATTTGGCGGGAGAAGTTACAGATACGCAGTATTTT,CASSADLAGEVTDTQYF
TRBD2,TRBJ2-5,TRBV7-2,.,TGTGCCAGCAGCTTACCAGCGGGGGGGCGGGAGACCCAGTACTTC,CASSLPAGGRETQYF
.,TRBJ1-6,TRBV9,.,TGTGCCAGCAGCGTAAACGACAGATTCTATAATTCACCCCTCCACTTT,CASSVNDRFYNSPLHF
.,TRBJ1-1,TRBV6-2/TRBV6-3,.,TGTGCCAGCAGTTACTCGACCCCTCCGGGTGAAGCTTTCTTT,CASSYSTPPGEAFF
.,TRBJ2-3,TRBV11-1,once,TGTGCCAGCAGCTTAGCATCCTCGTTGGATACGCAGTATTTT,CASSLASSLDTQYF
.,TRBJ2-7,TRBV5-4,.,TGTGCCAGTAGCTTGAGGGGAAAGGCTCCCGAGCAGTACTTC,CASSLRGKAPEQYF
.,TRBJ2-7,TRBV12-3/TRBV12-4,few,TGTGCCAGCAGTCAGGGCCCCTACGAGCAGTACTTC,CASSQGPYEQYF
TRBD1,TRBJ1-5,TRBV7-9,few,TGTGCCAGCAGCAATTCAGACAGGGGCGAGCAGCCCCAGCATTTT,CASSNSDRGEQPQHF
TRBD1,TRBJ1-1,TRBV7-9,.,TGTGCCAGCAGCGAACAGGGGACCCAGGACACTGAAGCTTTCTTT,CASSEQGTQDTEAFF
.,TRBJ2-7,TRBV6-5,once,TGTGCCAGCAGGCGGGACGCCCCTGACTACGAGCAGTACTTC,CASRRDAPDYEQYF
TRBD1,TRBJ1-2,TRBV5-6,.,TGTGCCAGCAGCCCGGACAGGATCAAAAACTATGGCTACACCTTC,CASSPDRIKNYGYTF
.,TRBJ1-1,TRBV24-1,.,TGTGCCACATACAGGGAGAACTTTGAAGCTTTCTTT,CATYRENFEAFF
TRBD2,TRBJ2-1,TRBV6-5,few,TGTGCCAGCGCTCTTTTTCCGGGGGGTCGCAATGAGCAGTTCTTC,CASALFPGGRNEQFF
.,TRBJ2-2,TRBV7-2,.,TGTGCCAGCAGCTTAGCGCTAGGGGGACCCGGGGAGCTGTTTTTT,CASSLALGGPGELFF
.,TRBJ1-1,TRBV18,.,TGTGCCAGCTCACCTCAACAGGCCGAGAACACTGAAGCTTTCTTT,CASSPQQAENTEAFF
TRBD2,TRBJ2-3,TRBV11-3,.,TGTGCCAGCAGCCCCGGCGGGGGGGGGCCTACAGATACGCAGTATTTT,CASSPGGGGPTDTQYF
TRBD2,TRBJ2-7,TRBV30,.,TGTGCCGTCGACCCAGGGACTAGCGGCTCCTACGAGCAGTACTTC,CAVDPGTSGSYEQYF
.,TRBJ1-5,TRBV19,once,TGTGCCAGTACCCTGGGAGGGGCCGAACAGCCCCAGCATTTT,CASTLGGAEQPQHF
.,TRBJ1-1,TRBV6-5,.,TGTGCCAGCACCTTAGACAACATGAACACTGAAGCTTTCTTT,CASTLDNMNTEAFF
TRBD1,TRBJ1-1,TRBV3-1/TRBV3-2,.,TGTGCCAGCAGCCCGGACAGGGGGTCGTCTGAAGCTTTCTTT,CASSPDRGSSEAFF
TRBD2,TRBJ2-3,TRBV7-9,.,TGTGCCAGCAGCCACGGCGCTAGCGGGGGTGCAGATACGCAGTATTTT,CASSHGASGGADTQYF
.,TRBJ2-1,TRBV3-1/TRBV3-2,.,TGTGCCAGCAGCTCCTGGGGGGCGGGAGCCTTCAATGAGCAGTTCTTC,CASSSWGAGAFNEQFF
TRBD2,TRBJ2-7,TRBV20-1,.,TGCAGTGCTAGTGGGACTAGCGGGAATTGGTACGAGCAGTACTTC,CSASGTSGNWYEQYF
.,TRBJ1-1,TRBV11-3,.,TGTGCCAGCAGCCCCTCCCCTGACACTGAAGCTTTCTTT,CASSPSPDTEAFF
TRBD1,TRBJ1-3,TRBV5-4,.,TGTGCCAGCAGCGTAGACAGGGTTCCTGGAAACACCATATATTTT,CASSVDRVPGNTIYF
.,TRBJ1-6,TRBV10-1,.,TGCGCCAGCAGTGAGTCGGGCAGAATGAATTCACCCCTCCACTTT,CASSESGRMNSPLHF